A selection of T cell receptor beta chains follows, all from one sample in a study of OX40 agonist ivuxolimab in advanced cancers. Method: immunoSEQ multiplex PCR; TCRdb's copy keeps in-frame clones and lacks some. The table lists 13,000 to 15,000 clones, around nine tenths of them singletons. The specimen was CD4+ or CD8+ T cells sorted from blood, collected in a trial of the OX40 agonist ivuxolimab. The receptor source for this set is an adult with an advanced solid tumor such as melanoma, head and neck, liver or kidney cancer. Each CDR3 is given with its conserved first and last residue. A D gene is named only where the DNA matches it firmly. Size tells how often a clone was seen (once, few, many) or the class of an expanded clone, and some rows leave it out.

>TRBJ2-3|TRBV2|-|16|TRBD2
TGTGCCAGCAGTGAAGGGCTAGCGGGTGGCACAGATACGCAGTATTTT
CASSEGLAGGTDTQYF
>TRBJ2-1|TRBV4-2|once|13|-
TGTGCCAGCAGCCAAGATCTGAGGGATACGCAGTTCTTC
CASSQDLRDTQFF
>TRBJ1-5|TRBV2|-|14|-
TGTGCCAGCGGGGGTGGGGTCGGAAATCAGCCCCAGCATTTT
CASGGGVGNQPQHF
>TRBJ1-1|TRBV5-4|-|14|TRBD1
TGTGCCAGCAGCGGGGACAGGGTGAACACTGAAGCTTTCTTT
CASSGDRVNTEAFF
>TRBJ1-1|TRBV23-1|-|15|-
TGCGCCAGCAGTCAATCGGGGAGGGTGAACACTGAAGCTTTCTTT
CASSQSGRVNTEAFF
>TRBJ1-1|TRBV30|-|12|-
TGTGCCTGGAGTCGAGAAAGGTCTAGGGCTTTCTTT
CAWSRERSRAFF
>TRBJ1-1|TRBV9|-|13|-
TGTGCCAGCAGCGGACAGTCGAACACTGAAGCTTTCTTT
CASSGQSNTEAFF
>TRBJ1-1|TRBV29-1|-|13|TRBD1
TGCAGCATACGGACAGGGGGGAACACTGAAGCTTTCTTT
CSIRTGGNTEAFF
>TRBJ1-6|TRBV5-1|-|14|-
TGCGCCAGCAGCGGGGAATCCCGGGGATCACCCCTCCACTTT
CASSGESRGSPLHF
>TRBJ1-4|TRBV6-1|-|14|-
TGTGCCAGCAGATTTAAGGGACAAAATGAAAAACTGTTTTTT
CASRFKGQNEKLFF
>TRBJ1-2|TRBV11-2|-|13|TRBD1
TGTGCCAGCAGCTCGGACAGGTGGGATGGCTACACCTTC
CASSSDRWDGYTF
>TRBJ2-5|TRBV6-6|-|16|TRBD2
TGTGCCAGCAGTTACTCAAGCGGGGGGGCGCAAGAGACCCAGTACTTC
CASSYSSGGAQETQYF
>TRBJ2-5|TRBV6-1|-|13|-
TGTGCCAGCAGTGATTACAGGCAAGAGACCCAGTACTTC
CASSDYRQETQYF
>TRBJ1-5|TRBV5-5|-|13|-
TGTGCCAGCAGCTCCTCAGGGGATCAGCCCCAGCATTTT
CASSSSGDQPQHF
>TRBJ2-5|TRBV5-1|few|15|TRBD1
TGCGCCAGCAGCCTGGCCGGGACAGGCCACGAGACCCAGTACTTC
CASSLAGTGHETQYF
>TRBJ2-3|TRBV6-1|-|15|-
TGTGCCAGCAGTGAAGGGGGTCTTAGCACAGATACGCAGTATTTT
CASSEGGLSTDTQYF
>TRBJ2-2|TRBV5-1|-|15|-
TGCGCCAGCAGCTTGAATAGCGCGAACACCGGGGAGCTGTTTTTT
CASSLNSANTGELFF
>TRBJ2-5|TRBV7-9|few|13|-
TGTGCCAGCAGCTTATCAGGGCAAGAGACCCAGTACTTC
CASSLSGQETQYF
>TRBJ2-7|TRBV27|-|15|-
TGTGCCAGCAGTAAGTTAGCAGGGAGCACCTACGAGCAGTACTTC
CASSKLAGSTYEQYF
>TRBJ1-2|TRBV18|-|15|-
TGTGCCAGCTCACCAACTGACAGGTTCAGGAATGGCTACACCTTC
CASSPTDRFRNGYTF
>TRBJ2-7|TRBV13|-|15|-
TGTGCCAGCAGCTTCGAACGGACTTCAGCCTACGAGCAGTACTTC
CASSFERTSAYEQYF
>TRBJ2-2|TRBV27|-|14|TRBD2
TGTGCCAGCAGTGGTAGCGGGGTCGCCGGGGAGCTGTTTTTT
CASSGSGVAGELFF
>TRBJ2-1|TRBV5-1|-|16|-
TGCGCCAGCAGCTCCGACGCCAATATAATAGGGAGTGAGCAGTTCTTC
CASSSDANIIGSEQFF
>TRBJ2-5|TRBV10-3|-|14|TRBD2
TGTGCCACCAAAAAGCGGGGGGACCAAGAGACCCAGTACTTC
CATKKRGDQETQYF
>TRBJ2-5|TRBV6-6|-|16|TRBD2
TGTGCCAGCAGTTACTTCCGGCTGGGAGGGCAAGAGACCCAGTACTTC
CASSYFRLGGQETQYF
>TRBJ2-7|TRBV19|-|14|-
TGTGCCAGTAGTGTCGGGCCCGGTGGCTACGAGCAGTACTTC
CASSVGPGGYEQYF
>TRBJ1-1|TRBV27|once|15|TRBD1
TGTGCCAGCAAGAAATTGGGACAGGGGAGCACTGAAGCTTTCTTT
CASKKLGQGSTEAFF
>TRBJ2-5|TRBV2|-|14|TRBD1
TGTGCCAGCAGTCCGGGACAGGGGATGGGGACCCAGTACTTC
CASSPGQGMGTQYF